The 8 T cell receptor beta chains in this list originate from one sample, sequenced in a study of blood T cells in healthy people across ages (dated by TCRdb to 2014 to 2015). Receptor amplification or capture employed 5' RACE. TCRdb shows the sequencer as Illumina HiSeq 2500. A second PCR of about 6 to 11 cycles was run with a J-beta primer mix and a sample-barcoded 5' primer. TCRdb reprocessing: public reads trimmed at Q25 with fastp, clones called with MiXCR, in-frame beta chains kept. Identical CDR3 protein sequences are pooled into one entry, listed with their most common genes and DNA. This sample lists roughly 1.5 million distinct CDR3 sequences; about 42% were detected once. The top ten clonotypes cover less than 5% of the sample. Source material: blood. The origin of the receptors is a young woman in good health.

This clonotype has only a few counts. The chain links TRBV7-2 to TRBJ1-2; unclear D gene. This CDR3 has 14 residues. CDR1 and CDR2 from the germline V gene are SGHTA and FQGNSA. Trimming left V 5 bases short and J 1 base short, with 11 bases between. This CDR3 is CASSMTVLNYGYTF. In DNA form, the CDR3 reads TGTGCCAGCAGCATGACGGTTCTTAACTATGGCTACACCTTC.

The chain couples TRBV20-1 to TRBJ1-5, with D possibly TRBD1 on 5 matching bases. V was cut by 0 bases and J by 5 bases, with 14 bases left in between. CDR3 length: 15 amino acids. The V gene's germline CDR1 is DFQATT and CDR2 SNEGSKA (reference sequence). This CDR3 is CSARDRGGNYQPQHF. CDR3 in DNA: TGCAGTGCTAGAGATCGGGGGGGAAACTATCAGCCCCAGCATTTT.

In this sample, this clonotype turned up a few times. CDR3 bases: TGTGCCAGCAGTCCGGACAGCCTGGACGAGCAGTACTTC. This codes for CASSPDSLDEQYF. The chain couples TRBV27 to TRBJ2-5; possible D gene TRBD1, 6 bases. The DNA end is a closer match to TRBJ2-7, so the J assignment may be wrong. The germline V gene has CDR1 MNHEY and CDR2 SMNVEV (reference sequence). The CDR3 sequence is 13 residues long.

This clonotype was found a few times. The gene calls are TRBV6-6 and TRBJ1-1; D possibly corresponds to TRBD1 (5 bases). The CDR3 is 13 amino acids. Germline CDR1 is MNHNY and CDR2 is SVGAGI (reference sequence). Trimming cost V 7 bases and J 5 bases, with 14 bases left between them. In DNA form, the CDR3 reads TGTGCCAGCAACGGGGACCAAAATACTGAAGCTTTCTTT. This translates into CASNGDQNTEAFF.

The chain links TRBV27 to TRBJ2-1, with D hard to call. Between the trimmed V and J ends, which lost 5 bases and 4 bases, there was a span of 15 bases. Germline assignment: CDR1 MNHEY and CDR2 SMNVEV (reference sequence). The CDR3 length is 15 residues. CDR3: CASSPRQENYNEQFF. The CDR3 DNA reads TGTGCCAGCAGTCCAAGGCAGGAAAATTACAATGAGCAGTTCTTC.

The chain uses TRBV27 and TRBJ2-1; D may correspond to TRBD1 or TRBD2 (7 bases each). The J call may be in error: the DNA end matches TRBJ2-7 better. The CDR3 is 13 residues long. In germline, CDR1 is MNHEY, CDR2 SMNVEV (reference sequence). The CDR3 reads CATRGGNYNEQYF. For the CDR3, the DNA is TGTGCCACCAGGGGGGGGAACTACAATGAGCAGTACTTC.

The chain uses TRBV27 and TRBJ2-7; a weak D match, TRBD1 (6 bases). CDR1 is MNHEY and CDR2 is SMNVEV in the germline V gene (reference sequence). The CDR3 spans 13 residues. V shed 5 bases and J shed 2 bases, with 10 bases lying between them. The CDR3 spells CASSARTAYEQYF. Written as DNA, the CDR3 is TGTGCCAGCAGTGCAAGGACAGCCTACGAGCAGTACTTC.

In this sample, this clonotype turned up a few times. The chain recombines TRBV5-6 with TRBJ1-4, with D tentatively TRBD1 (6 bases). CDR3 length equals 21 residues. Germline V gene data show CDR1 as SGHDT and CDR2 as YYEEEE. Between the trimmed V and J ends, which lost 3 bases and 1 base, there was a span of 28 bases. This CDR3 is CASSSNVYSLGQSGTNEKLFF. CDR3 DNA sequence: TGTGCCAGCAGCTCAAACGTTTATAGCCTCGGACAGTCAGGAACTAATGAAAAACTGTTTTTT.